The count of the clone carrying this T cell receptor (beta chain) is one. Its antigen remains unknown. The data were obtained in a study of graft-versus-host responses after intestinal transplantation. Study context: The transplants performed in recipients were multivisceral, liver-intestinal, or isolated intestinal.

Assay: immunoSEQ multiplex PCR; the TCRdb copy retains only in-frame clones and omits some. The table shows about 120,000 clones, with approximately 96% occurring only once. Whole-study findings and limits: GvH clonotypes were identified within recipient marrow, with a subset emerging first in ileum or blood.

V was cut by 3 bases and J by 8 bases, with 19 bases left in between. Germline CDR1 is MDHEN and CDR2 is SYDVKM. This CDR3 spans 16 amino acids. The receptor comes from a human donor who received an intestinal transplant. The material was unstimulated CD8+ T cells sorted from spleen or lymph node cells, obtained before intestinal transplant. The rearrangement joins TRBV28 to TRBJ1-4; no clear D gene. CDR3 bases: TGTGCCAGCAGTTTGTGGGTGCCGGTCCGGAAAGAAAAACTGTTTTTT. This gives the protein CASSLWVPVRKEKLFF.